These 30 T cell receptor beta chains came from one sample sequenced in a study of response to subunit inactivated influenza vaccine. One entry per CDR3 protein, called by TCRdb with MiXCR from the RT-PCR reads. The sample consists of around 520,000 distinct CDR3 sequences, about 10% of them appearing once. The source was PBMCs from blood, collected on the day of vaccination. These receptors all come from a man in his fifties or sixties who received an inactivated influenza vaccine.

This chain joins TRBV7-2 and TRBJ2-3; the match to TRBD2 covers 13 bases. This CDR3 has 19 amino acids. In germline, CDR1 is SGHTA, CDR2 FQGNSA. Trimming cost V 0 bases and J 7 bases; bases outside gene matches: 13. In DNA, the CDR3 is TGTGCCAGCAGCTTAGCGAGCTCTAGGACTAGCGGGAGAGGTCATACGCAGTATTTT. Its protein is CASSLASSRTSGRGHTQYF.

This rearrangement joins TRBV7-2 to TRBJ2-7; tentatively, D is TRBD1 or TRBD2 (5 bases each). V was clipped by 5 bases and J by 12 bases, with 29 bases between them. The CDR3 length is 16 residues. Germline V gene data show CDR1 as SGHTA and CDR2 as FQGNSA. The CDR3 loop reads CASSINRDPKAGGLYF. In DNA form, the CDR3 reads TGTGCCAGCAGCATTAACCGGGACCCAAAGGCCGGTGGTCTGTACTTC.

This clonotype was seen more than once but under ten times. V and J are TRBV14 and TRBJ2-1, with 7 bases matching TRBD1. CDR1 and CDR2 (germline): SGHDN, FVKESK. Unmatched junction bases numbered 4, after V lost 2 bases and J lost 3 bases. The length of the CDR3 is 15 residues. Here the CDR3 reads CASSQQQGSYNEQFF. DNA for the CDR3: TGTGCCAGCAGCCAACAACAGGGGAGCTACAATGAGCAGTTCTTC.

This clonotype has just a few counts. The CDR3 loop is CATSDQSRGRITDTQYF. The CDR3 DNA sequence: TGTGCCACCAGTGATCAATCCAGGGGGCGGATCACAGATACGCAGTATTTT. The chain couples TRBV24-1 to TRBJ2-3; 8 nucleotides agree with TRBD1. Germline CDR1 reads KGHDR; CDR2 reads SFDVKD. Trimming removed 3 bases from V and 2 bases from J; junction bases left unmatched: 9. This CDR3 has 17 amino acids.

The chain has TRBV24-1 and TRBJ2-2; D possibly uses TRBD1 or TRBD2 (5 bases each). The CDR3 extends over 16 amino acids. Germline V gene lookup returns CDR1 KGHDR and CDR2 SFDVKD. Trimming cost V 1 base and J 6 bases, with 14 bases left between them. DNA of the CDR3: TGTGCCACCAGTGATTTCCCGGGACCTCGCCCCGGGGAGCTGTTTTTT. It encodes CATSDFPGPRPGELFF.

This clonotype was observed many times. The chain couples TRBV4-1 to TRBJ2-1; 7 bases are shared with TRBD1. CDR3 length: 14 residues. J was trimmed by 7 bases and V by 4 bases; bases with no gene match: 7. The germline V gene encodes CDR1 MGHRA and CDR2 YSYEKL. The CDR3: CASSPRGGQNEQFF. CDR3 sequence (DNA): TGCGCCAGCAGCCCCCGAGGGGGCCAAAATGAGCAGTTCTTC.

This clonotype was detected many times. The CDR3 coding sequence is TGTGCCAGCAGCCCCGTTTGGTCGATTCTGAGCTCCTACAATGAGCAGTTCTTC. Its translation is CASSPVWSILSSYNEQFF. The chain employs TRBV3-1 and TRBJ2-1; D gene uncertain. From germline, CDR1 is LGHDT and CDR2 YNNKEL (reference sequence). The CDR3 loop spans 18 amino acids. V lost 4 bases and J 0 bases, leaving 19 bases between the germline ends.

This clonotype has a handful of counts. The chain carries TRBV27 and TRBJ2-2, with D tentatively TRBD2 (6 bases). There are 16 residues in the CDR3. Germline values: CDR1 MNHEY, CDR2 SMNVEV (reference sequence). V lost 3 bases, J lost 6 bases, and 17 bases lay in between. CDR3 bases: TGTGCCAGCAGTTTTTCTGCGGGAACCTGGGCCGGGGAGCTGTTTTTT. Its translation: CASSFSAGTWAGELFF.

The V call is TRBV5-5, the J call TRBJ2-3; 8 nucleotides match TRBD1. The V gene's germline CDR1 is SGHKS and CDR2 YYEKEE (reference sequence). The ends lost 3 bases at V and 4 bases at J; junction bases unmatched: 7. CDR3 size: 15 residues. This CDR3 reads CASSWEDRVPDTQYF. The CDR3 nucleotides are TGTGCCAGCAGCTGGGAGGACAGGGTCCCAGATACGCAGTATTTT.

This clonotype turned up a few times. J is TRBJ2-1 and V is TRBV15; TRBD2 is a possible D gene (6 bases). This CDR3 contains 15 residues. The V gene lost 6 bases and the J gene lost 2 bases, with 14 bases spanning the gap. Germline V gene lookup returns CDR1 LNHNV and CDR2 YYDKDF (reference sequence). This CDR3 is CATSLRGHPYNEQFF. CDR3 DNA sequence: TGTGCCACCAGTTTGCGGGGCCACCCCTACAATGAGCAGTTCTTC.

This clonotype was seen a handful of times. The V call is TRBV7-9, the J call TRBJ2-1; D is possibly TRBD1 (6 bases). Deletions cut 5 bases from V and 3 bases from J, with 11 bases between. The CDR3 consists of 14 residues. Per the germline V gene, CDR1 is SEHNR and CDR2 is FQNEAQ (reference sequence). CDR3 DNA sequence: TGTGCCAGCAGCATACCGACAGGCTACAATGAGCAGTTCTTC. Its protein product is CASSIPTGYNEQFF.

The sample holds a few counts of this clonotype. This chain connects TRBV5-1 to TRBJ2-2; either TRBD1 or TRBD2 may fit D (5 bases each). CDR3 length: 16 amino acids. Germline CDR1 and CDR2: SGHRS and YFSETQ. V lost 2 bases to trimming and J lost 1 base, with 12 bases between them. CDR3 sequence (DNA): TGCGCCAGCAGCTTATCCGGGACGGAGAACACCGGGGAGCTGTTTTTT. Amino acids: CASSLSGTENTGELFF.

This clonotype was detected many times. The genes are TRBV29-1 and TRBJ1-2; 8 bases are shared with TRBD1. Unmatched junction bases numbered 5, after V lost 3 bases and J lost 2 bases. This CDR3 is 14 amino acids long. Germline CDR1 is SQVTM and CDR2 is ANQGSEA. The CDR3 region is CSVDGQGRNYGYTF. The DNA of the CDR3 is TGCAGCGTTGACGGACAGGGAAGAAACTATGGCTACACCTTC.

This clonotype was seen only a few times. V gene TRBV4-2 combines with J gene TRBJ2-2; 9 bases are shared with TRBD1. This CDR3 is built from 17 residues. With 3 bases clipped from V and 5 bases from J, the junction kept 10 bases outside the gene matches. Germline assignment: CDR1 LGHNA and CDR2 YNFKEQ. Here the CDR3 DNA reads TGTGCCAGCAGCCAGCTGGCCGGGACAGGGAGAACCGGGGAGCTGTTTTTT. Its translation is CASSQLAGTGRTGELFF.

This clonotype was seen more than once but under ten times. The gene calls are TRBV20-1 and TRBJ2-4; D not certain. Deletions cut 6 bases from V and 0 bases from J, with 9 bases between. Germline V CDR1 and CDR2: DFQATT, SNEGSKA (reference sequence). This CDR3 contains 13 residues. The chain's CDR3 is CSATALAKNIQYF. The DNA of the CDR3 is TGCAGTGCCACGGCGTTAGCCAAAAACATTCAGTACTTC.

The V call is TRBV7-8, the J call TRBJ2-5; no clear D. Germline lookup yields CDR1 SGHVS and CDR2 FQNEAQ. V lost 1 base to trimming and J lost 7 bases, with 7 bases between them. The CDR3 loop spans 12 amino acids. Here the CDR3 reads CASSLVLMTQYF. The CDR3, as DNA: TGTGCCAGCAGCTTAGTCTTGATGACCCAGTACTTC.

There are many counts of this clonotype. The chain links TRBV12-3 or TRBV12-4 to TRBJ2-1, with 11 nucleotides matching TRBD2. V lost 3 bases and J lost 13; bases outside the gene matches: 14. The CDR3 runs to 16 residues. The CDR3 nucleotides are TGTGCCAGCAGTTTTGGCCGACTAGCGGGGTTTACAACACAGTTCTTC. Encoded protein: CASSFGRLAGFTTQFF.

The J gene is TRBJ2-3, the V gene TRBV13, with 9 nucleotides matching TRBD1. J lost 5 bases, V lost 7 bases, and 10 bases had no gene match. The germline V gene has CDR1 PRHDT and CDR2 FYEKMQ (reference sequence). This CDR3 comprises 15 residues. CDR3 DNA: TGTGCCAGCAACTCGTGGGACAGGGAAAAAGATACGCAGTATTTT. It is translated as CASNSWDREKDTQYF.

This clonotype was detected only a few times. The chain carries TRBV29-1 and TRBJ2-1, with TRBD1 matching over 7 bases. CDR1 is SQVTM and CDR2 is ANQGSEA in the germline V gene. With V trimmed by 3 bases and J by 0 bases, 17 bases remained unmatched. The CDR3 totals 19 residues. The DNA of the CDR3 is TGCAGCGTTGATTACCCGGACCCACAGGGGCACCGCTCCTACAATGAGCAGTTCTTC. It translates to CSVDYPDPQGHRSYNEQFF.

This clonotype was picked up a small number of times. The chain couples TRBV20-1 to TRBJ1-4; possible D gene TRBD1, 6 bases. Germline V gene lookup returns CDR1 DFQATT and CDR2 SNEGSKA (reference sequence). The CDR3 sequence is 14 residues long. V was pared by 1 base and J by 8 bases, with 14 bases between. Written as DNA, the CDR3 is TGCAGTGCTAGAGCGGCCAGGGGCGGCGAAAAACTGTTTTTT. Amino acids: CSARAARGGEKLFF.

To note about this clonotype: Its ends do not fully match the called genes, so a read error is possible. The rearrangement uses TRBV28 and TRBJ2-2; D is perhaps TRBD2 (7 bases). Germline CDR1 is MDHEN and CDR2 is SYDVKM. CDR3 length equals 16 residues. Here the CDR3 reads CASSPGRGATTGELVF. The CDR3 DNA follows: TGTGCCAGCAGTCCTGGCCGGGGGGCGACCACCGGGGAGCTGGTTTTT.

V and J are TRBV27 and TRBJ2-2, with D unclear. Germline V CDR1 and CDR2: MNHEY, SMNVEV (reference sequence). CDR3 length: 14 amino acids. The germline V and J ends were trimmed by 3 bases and 6 bases, with 11 bases remaining between them. The DNA of the CDR3 is TGTGCCAGCAGTTTCTCGACCCGTGCCGGGGAGCTGTTTTTT. Translated: CASSFSTRAGELFF.

The chain has TRBV4-2 and TRBJ2-1; the match to TRBD2 covers 8 bases. Germline V CDR1 and CDR2: LGHNA, YNFKEQ. There are 13 residues in the CDR3. J gave up 12 bases and V 0 bases, and 4 bases lay outside the gene matches. The CDR3 region has the DNA TGTGCCAGCAGCCAAGATCGGGAGGGAGCGCAGTTCTTC. Translated: CASSQDREGAQFF.

This clonotype was found many times. The chain links TRBV12-3 or TRBV12-4 to TRBJ2-3; 8 bases align to TRBD1. The CDR3 loop spans 12 amino acids. V was clipped by 5 bases and J by 7 bases; unmatched bases: 2. Here the CDR3 DNA reads TGTGCCAGCAGTGACAGGGGATATACGCAGTATTTT. This sequence encodes CASSDRGYTQYF.

The CDR3 nucleotides are TGTGCCAGCAGTCCGGGAGGGCTAGCCCTTGAGCAGTTCTTC. This gives the protein CASSPGGLALEQFF. V is TRBV7-9 and J is TRBJ2-1; TRBD2 agrees at 8 bases. The V gene's germline CDR1 is SEHNR and CDR2 FQNEAQ (reference sequence). V lost 6 bases and J lost 9; bases outside the gene matches: 10. The CDR3 loop spans 14 amino acids.

This clonotype turned up a few times. The chain recombines TRBV3-1 with TRBJ2-5, with TRBD2 identical over 10 bases. The germline V gene encodes CDR1 LGHDT and CDR2 YNNKEL (reference sequence). There are 16 residues in the CDR3. V trimming: 4 bases; J trimming: 4 bases; junction bases outside the gene matches: 9. CDR3 amino acids: CASSLRRAGGPETQYF. The CDR3 DNA follows: TGTGCCAGCAGCCTACGGCGAGCGGGGGGGCCAGAGACCCAGTACTTC.

This clonotype was seen repeatedly, ten times or more. The V call is TRBV3-1, the J call TRBJ2-4; TRBD1 matches 9 bases. J was trimmed by 6 bases and V by 3 bases; bases with no gene match: 3. The CDR3 runs to 14 residues. Germline loops: CDR1 LGHDT, CDR2 YNNKEL (reference sequence). The CDR3 here is CASSQPGQGNIQYF. As DNA, the CDR3 is TGTGCCAGCAGCCAGCCGGGACAGGGAAACATTCAGTACTTC.

Ten or more counts support this clonotype. This sequence joins TRBV7-9 and TRBJ1-1; maybe TRBD1 (5 bases). Germline lookup yields CDR1 SEHNR and CDR2 FQNEAQ (reference sequence). Deletions cut 5 bases from V and 4 bases from J, with 20 bases between. The CDR3 totals 16 residues. The CDR3 reads CASSDPFGGKGTEAFF. For the CDR3, the DNA is TGTGCCAGCAGCGATCCCTTCGGGGGTAAAGGCACTGAAGCTTTCTTT.

V and J are TRBV6-2 or TRBV6-3 and TRBJ2-1, with 9 bases that match TRBD2. This CDR3 region has 14 residues. V shed 6 bases, J shed 8 bases, and the junction held 8 bases outside the gene matches. CDR1 is MNHEY and CDR2 is SVGEGT in the germline V gene. CDR3 sequence: CASRSSGRSHEQFF. The CDR3 region has the DNA TGTGCCAGCAGATCGAGCGGGAGGAGCCATGAGCAGTTCTTC.

The chain joins TRBV2 to TRBJ2-5; D is possibly TRBD1 (6 bases). The germline V and J ends were trimmed by 11 bases and 2 bases, with 15 bases remaining between them. This CDR3 is built from 13 residues. Germline CDR1 is SNHLY and CDR2 is FYNNEI. This CDR3 reads CAGKQGYQETQYF. CDR3 nucleotides: TGTGCCGGCAAACAGGGTTATCAAGAGACCCAGTACTTC.